The clone carrying this T cell receptor (beta chain) was detected a few times. The record originates from a study of tumor-infiltrating lymphocytes in primary liver carcinoma. The germline V gene encodes CDR1 SGHVS and CDR2 FQNEAQ. The ends lost 1 base at V and 3 bases at J; junction bases unmatched: 12. This CDR3 is built from 17 residues. The researchers obtained blood RNA from unsorted whole blood and also extracted germline DNA. A constant-region primer served to make TCR beta cDNA from approximately 490 ng total RNA. Investigators got TCR beta libraries out of three nested multiplex PCR rounds, done with slightly modified ARM-PCR. The first two PCR rounds used TRBV1-TRBV30 forward primers with a C-beta reverse primer, roughly 10 cycles each. TCRdb reprocessed the multiplex PCR reads via MiXCR and lists one record per CDR3 protein. The profile covers about 320,000 distinct CDR3 sequences, with around three fifths appearing a single time and more than 8.5% taken by the ten largest.

The sequenced sample consisted of peripheral blood. The V gene is TRBV7-8, the J gene TRBJ2-7; 7 nucleotides line up with TRBD2. The clonotype originates from a man aged 40-49 years with primary liver carcinoma and hepatitis B virus infection. The CDR3 bases are TGTGCCAGCAGCTTAGTGGGGTCGGGGACTATTAACTACGAGCAGTACTTC. Protein: CASSLVGSGTINYEQYF.